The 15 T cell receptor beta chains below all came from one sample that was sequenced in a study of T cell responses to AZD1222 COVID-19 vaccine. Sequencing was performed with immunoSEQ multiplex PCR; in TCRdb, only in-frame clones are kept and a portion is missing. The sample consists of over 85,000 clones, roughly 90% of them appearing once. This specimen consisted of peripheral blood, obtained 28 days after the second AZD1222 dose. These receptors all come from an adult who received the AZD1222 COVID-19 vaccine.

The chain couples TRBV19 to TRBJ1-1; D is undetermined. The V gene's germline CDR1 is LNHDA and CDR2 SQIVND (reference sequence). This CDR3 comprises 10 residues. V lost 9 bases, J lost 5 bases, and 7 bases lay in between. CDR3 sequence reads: CASGRTEAFF. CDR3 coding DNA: TGTGCCAGCGGGAGGACTGAAGCTTTCTTT.

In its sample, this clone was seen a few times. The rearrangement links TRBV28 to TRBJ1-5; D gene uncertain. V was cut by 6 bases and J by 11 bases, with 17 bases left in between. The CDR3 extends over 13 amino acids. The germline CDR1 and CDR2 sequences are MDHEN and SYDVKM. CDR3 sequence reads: CASRTPAILSQHF. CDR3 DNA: TGTGCCAGCAGGACGCCGGCGATTTTGTCCCAGCATTTT.

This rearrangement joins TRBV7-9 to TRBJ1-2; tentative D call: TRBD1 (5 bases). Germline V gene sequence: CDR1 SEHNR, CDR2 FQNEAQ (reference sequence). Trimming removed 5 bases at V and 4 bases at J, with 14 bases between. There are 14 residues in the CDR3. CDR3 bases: TGTGCCAGCAGCCCGACAGCGAACCTCTATGGCTACACCTTC. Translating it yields CASSPTANLYGYTF.

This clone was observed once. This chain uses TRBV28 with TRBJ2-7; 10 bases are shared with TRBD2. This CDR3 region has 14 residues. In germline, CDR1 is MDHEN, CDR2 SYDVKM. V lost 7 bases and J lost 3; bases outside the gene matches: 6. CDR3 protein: CASIRTSGHYEQYF. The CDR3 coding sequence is TGTGCCAGCATACGGACTAGCGGACACTACGAGCAGTACTTC.

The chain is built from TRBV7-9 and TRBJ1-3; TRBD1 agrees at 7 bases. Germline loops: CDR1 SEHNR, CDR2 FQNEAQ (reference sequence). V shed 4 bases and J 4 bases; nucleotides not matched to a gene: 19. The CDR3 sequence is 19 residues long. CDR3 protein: CASSSRRETTGSSGNTIYF. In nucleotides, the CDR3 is TGTGCCAGCAGCTCTAGGAGAGAGACGACAGGGTCTTCAGGAAACACCATATATTTT.

The CDR3 spells CASSIEARQPQHF. CDR3 DNA: TGTGCCAGTAGTATCGAGGCGCGTCAGCCCCAGCATTTT. This chain links TRBV19 with TRBJ1-5; D unresolved. There are 13 residues in the CDR3. The germline V and J ends were trimmed by 3 bases and 6 bases, with 9 bases remaining between them. The germline gives CDR1 LNHDA, CDR2 SQIVND (reference sequence).

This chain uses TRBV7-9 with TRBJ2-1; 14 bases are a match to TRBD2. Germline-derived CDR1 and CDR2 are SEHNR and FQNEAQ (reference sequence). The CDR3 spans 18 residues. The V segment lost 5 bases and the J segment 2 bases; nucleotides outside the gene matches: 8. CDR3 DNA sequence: TGTGCCAGCAGCCCAGCCCTGGGACTAGCGGGAGCCTACAATGAGCAGTTCTTC. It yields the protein CASSPALGLAGAYNEQFF.

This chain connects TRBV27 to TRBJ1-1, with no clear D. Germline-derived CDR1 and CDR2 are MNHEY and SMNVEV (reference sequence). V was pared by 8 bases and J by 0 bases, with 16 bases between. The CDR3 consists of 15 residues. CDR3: CASPPSWRMNTEAFF. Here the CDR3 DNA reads TGTGCCAGCCCCCCTAGTTGGAGAATGAACACTGAAGCTTTCTTT.

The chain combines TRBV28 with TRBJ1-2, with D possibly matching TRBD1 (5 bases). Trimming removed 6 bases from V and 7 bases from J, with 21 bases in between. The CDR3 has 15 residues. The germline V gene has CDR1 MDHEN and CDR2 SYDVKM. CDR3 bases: TGTGCCAGCAGCACCTTGGGGGTGGAGGTCGGTGGCTACACCTTC. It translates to CASSTLGVEVGGYTF.

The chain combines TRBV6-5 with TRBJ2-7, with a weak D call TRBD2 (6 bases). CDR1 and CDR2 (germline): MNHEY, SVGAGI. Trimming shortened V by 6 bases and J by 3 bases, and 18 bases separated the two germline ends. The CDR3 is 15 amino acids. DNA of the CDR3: TGTGCCAGCAGCCTTGGGGCAGGAGGGGACTACGAGCAGTACTTC. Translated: CASSLGAGGDYEQYF.

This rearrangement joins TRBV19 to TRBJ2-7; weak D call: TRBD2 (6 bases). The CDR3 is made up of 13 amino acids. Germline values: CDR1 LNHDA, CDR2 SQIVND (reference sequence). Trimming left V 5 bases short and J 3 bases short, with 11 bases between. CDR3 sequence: CASSWASDYEQYF. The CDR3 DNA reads TGTGCCAGTAGTTGGGCTAGCGACTACGAGCAGTACTTC. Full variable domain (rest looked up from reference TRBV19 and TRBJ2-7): DGGITQSPKYLFRKEGQNVTLSCEQNLNHDAMYWYRQDPGQGLRLIYYSQIVNDFQKGDIAEGYSVSREKKESFPLTVTSAQKNPTAFYLCASSWASDYEQYFGPGTRLTVT.

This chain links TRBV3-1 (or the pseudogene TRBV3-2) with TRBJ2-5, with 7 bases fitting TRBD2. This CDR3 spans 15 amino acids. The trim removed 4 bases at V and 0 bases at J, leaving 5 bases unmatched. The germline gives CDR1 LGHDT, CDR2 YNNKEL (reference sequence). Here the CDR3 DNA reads TGTGCCAGCAGCCTACCCGGGACTAACCAAGAGACCCAGTACTTC. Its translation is CASSLPGTNQETQYF.

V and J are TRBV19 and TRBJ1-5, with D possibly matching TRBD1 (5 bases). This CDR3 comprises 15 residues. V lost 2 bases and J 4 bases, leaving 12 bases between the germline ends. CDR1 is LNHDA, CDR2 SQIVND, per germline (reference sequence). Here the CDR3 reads CASSIPSPGNQPQHF. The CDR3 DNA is TGTGCCAGTAGTATACCCTCACCAGGGAATCAGCCCCAGCATTTT.

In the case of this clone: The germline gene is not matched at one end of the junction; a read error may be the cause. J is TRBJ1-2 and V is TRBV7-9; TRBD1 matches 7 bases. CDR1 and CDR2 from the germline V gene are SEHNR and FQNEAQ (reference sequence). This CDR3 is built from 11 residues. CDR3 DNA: TGTGCCAGCAGCCCGGACAGGCTGAACCACTTC. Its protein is CASSPDRLNHF. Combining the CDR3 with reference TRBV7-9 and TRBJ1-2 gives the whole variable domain DTGVSQNPRHKITKRGQNVTFRCDPISEHNRLYWYRQTLGQGPEFLTYFQNEAQLEKSRLLSDRFSAERPKGSFSTLEIQRTEQGDSAMYLCASSPDRLNHFGSGTRLTVV.

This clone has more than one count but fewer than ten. Here the CDR3 DNA reads TGTGCCAGCAGTCGCCTCACAGGGTCGGTCTGGCCCCAGCATTTT. Amino acid sequence: CASSRLTGSVWPQHF. The chain is built from TRBV6-2 or TRBV6-3 and TRBJ1-5; D may be TRBD1 (6 bases). CDR3 length: 15 residues. Germline V gives CDR1 MNHEY, CDR2 SVGEGT. With 5 bases removed from V and 9 bases from J, the gap between germline ends came to 20 bases.